This TCR beta chain was documented in a study of naive and memory T cell subsets. Whole-study results and caveats: No ground truth validated the naive and memory repertoire findings.

Unmatched junction bases numbered 17, after V lost 4 bases and J lost 10 bases. Germline-derived CDR1 and CDR2 are SGDLS and YYNGEE. The CDR3 runs 17 residues. CMV status came from CD4+ IFNgamma after overnight CMV lysate stimulation. CD8 T cells were positively selected from what remained after CD4 positive selection. On this clonotype: The antigen remains undetermined.

An equimolar mix of two oligonucleotides served as the beta constant-region primer for TRBC1 and TRBC2. The ligated cDNA underwent four PCR rounds using SP2 and nested alpha and beta constant-region primers. TCRdb reprocessed the UMI-ligation and nested PCR reads via MiXCR and lists one record per CDR3 protein. The table has tens of thousands of distinct CDR3 sequences, approximately 17% seen once; the top ten hold less than 3.5%. The sequencing sample was made of effector memory CD4+ T cells from blood. As for subset: effector memory, CD45RA- CD27-. The chain combines TRBV9 with TRBJ1-4; 9 bases agree with TRBD1. This receptor was taken from a human donor in good health. The CDR3 sequence: CASSSKLRDREIGKLFF. The CDR3 region has the DNA TGTGCCAGCAGCTCAAAACTCCGGGACAGGGAAATCGGAAAACTGTTTTTT.